This T cell receptor (beta chain) derives from a study of response to subunit inactivated influenza vaccine. Study-wide results and caveats: The authors suggested that few new T cells are recruited per seasonal influenza vaccination.

TCRdb reprocessed the RT-PCR reads via MiXCR and lists one record per CDR3 protein. The top ten clones hold approximately 12% of a sample with under 500,000 distinct CDR3 sequences, approximately 10% of them seen once. In the case of this clonotype: Antigen specificity is unknown.

Sample: PBMCs from blood, taken roughly 45 days after vaccination. This TCR came from a man in his forties or fifties who received an inactivated influenza vaccine.

This CDR3 reads CASSPGDPETSAVGPFSYEQYF. The CDR3 region has the DNA TGTGCCAGCAGCCCAGGTGATCCCGAGACTAGCGCAGTAGGGCCCTTCTCCTACGAGCAGTACTTC. V usage is TRBV13 and J usage is TRBJ2-7; 8 nucleotides match TRBD2. V gave up 5 bases and J gave up 0 bases; unmatched junction bases: 27. The germline CDR1 and CDR2 sequences are PRHDT and FYEKMQ (reference sequence). The CDR3 covers 22 residues. The whole variable domain, filled in from reference TRBV13 and TRBJ2-7, reads AAGVIQSPRHLIKEKRETATLKCYPIPRHDTVYWYQQGPGQDPQFLISFYEKMQSDKGSIPDRFSAQQFSDYHSELNMSSLELGDSALYFCASSPGDPETSAVGPFSYEQYFGPGTRLTVT.